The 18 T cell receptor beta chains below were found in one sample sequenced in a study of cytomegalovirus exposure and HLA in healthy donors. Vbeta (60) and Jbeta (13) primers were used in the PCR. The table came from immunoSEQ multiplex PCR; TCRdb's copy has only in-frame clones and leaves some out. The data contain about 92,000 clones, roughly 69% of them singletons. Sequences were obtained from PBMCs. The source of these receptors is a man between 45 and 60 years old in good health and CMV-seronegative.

The CDR3 bases are TGCGCCAGCAGCTTCGGGACAGGGCACGGCTACACCTTC. It yields the protein CASSFGTGHGYTF. The gene calls are TRBV5-1 and TRBJ1-2, with 9 bases fitting TRBD1. Germline values: CDR1 SGHRS, CDR2 YFSETQ. The V segment lost 2 bases and the J segment 8 bases; nucleotides outside the gene matches: 4. CDR3 size: 13 residues. Using reference TRBV5-1 and TRBJ1-2 for the parts outside the CDR3, the full variable domain is KAGVTQTPRYLIKTRGQQVTLSCSPISGHRSVSWYQQTPGQGLQFLFEYFSETQRNKGNFPGRFSGRQFSNSRSEMNVSTLELGDSALYLCASSFGTGHGYTFGSGTRLTVV.

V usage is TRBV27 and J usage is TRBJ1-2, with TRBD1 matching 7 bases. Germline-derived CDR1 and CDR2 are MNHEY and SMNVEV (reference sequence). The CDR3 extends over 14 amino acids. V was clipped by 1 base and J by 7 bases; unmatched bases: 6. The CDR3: CASSLFDRAPGYTF. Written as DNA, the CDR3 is TGTGCCAGCAGTTTATTCGACAGGGCCCCTGGCTACACCTTC.

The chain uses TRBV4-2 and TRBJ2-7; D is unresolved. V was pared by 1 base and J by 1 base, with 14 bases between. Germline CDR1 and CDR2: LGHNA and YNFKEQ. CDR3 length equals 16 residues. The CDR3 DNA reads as TGTGCCAGCAGCCAAGCATGGTCTCGGGTTTCCTACGAGCAGTACTTC. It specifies CASSQAWSRVSYEQYF.

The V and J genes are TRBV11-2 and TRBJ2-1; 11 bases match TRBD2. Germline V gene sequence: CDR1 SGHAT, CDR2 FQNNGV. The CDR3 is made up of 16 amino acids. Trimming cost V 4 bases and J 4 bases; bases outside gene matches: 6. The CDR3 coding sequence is TGTGCCAGCAGCTCCTATAGCGGGAGGGCTTACAATGAGCAGTTCTTC. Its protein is CASSSYSGRAYNEQFF. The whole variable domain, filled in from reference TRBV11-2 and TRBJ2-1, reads EAGVAQSPRYKIIEKRQSVAFWCNPISGHATLYWYQQILGQGPKLLIQFQNNGVVDDSQLPKDRFSAERLKGVDSTLKIQPAKLEDSAVYLCASSSYSGRAYNEQFFGPGTRLTVL.

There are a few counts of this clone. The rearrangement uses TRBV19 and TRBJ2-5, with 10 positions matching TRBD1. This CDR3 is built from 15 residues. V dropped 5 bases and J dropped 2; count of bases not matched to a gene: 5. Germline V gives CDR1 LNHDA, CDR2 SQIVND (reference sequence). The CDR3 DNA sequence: TGTGCCAGTAGTCCTAGGGACAGGGGACAAGAGACCCAGTACTTC. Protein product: CASSPRDRGQETQYF.

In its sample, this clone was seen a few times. CDR3 protein: CASSLSGRGRGGNEKLFF. CDR3 bases: TGTGCCAGCAGTTTATCGGGTCGGGGTCGGGGTGGTAATGAAAAACTGTTTTTT. V is TRBV27 and J is TRBJ1-4; D uncertain. Deletions cut 0 bases from V and 4 bases from J, with 18 bases between. Germline assignment: CDR1 MNHEY and CDR2 SMNVEV (reference sequence). This CDR3 is 18 amino acids long.

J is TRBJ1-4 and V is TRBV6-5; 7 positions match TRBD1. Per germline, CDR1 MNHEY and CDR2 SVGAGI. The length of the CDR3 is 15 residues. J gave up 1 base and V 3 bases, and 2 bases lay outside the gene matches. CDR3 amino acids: CASSYRTGTNEKLFF. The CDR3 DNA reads TGTGCCAGCAGTTATCGGACAGGAACTAATGAAAAACTGTTTTTT.

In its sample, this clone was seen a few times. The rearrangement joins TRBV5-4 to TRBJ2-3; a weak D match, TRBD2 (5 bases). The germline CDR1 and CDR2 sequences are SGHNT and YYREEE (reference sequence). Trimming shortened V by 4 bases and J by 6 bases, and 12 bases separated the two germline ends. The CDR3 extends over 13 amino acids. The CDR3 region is CASSPTTSDTQYF. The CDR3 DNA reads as TGTGCCAGCAGCCCGACTACTTCCGATACGCAGTATTTT.

CDR3 coding DNA: TGTGCCAGCAGTGAAGGACAGGTCGGCAATCAGCCCCAGCATTTT. Translated: CASSEGQVGNQPQHF. V is TRBV2 and J is TRBJ1-5, with D possibly being TRBD1 (6 bases). In germline, CDR1 is SNHLY, CDR2 FYNNEI. V shed 1 base and J shed 2 bases, with 9 bases lying between them. There are 15 residues in the CDR3.

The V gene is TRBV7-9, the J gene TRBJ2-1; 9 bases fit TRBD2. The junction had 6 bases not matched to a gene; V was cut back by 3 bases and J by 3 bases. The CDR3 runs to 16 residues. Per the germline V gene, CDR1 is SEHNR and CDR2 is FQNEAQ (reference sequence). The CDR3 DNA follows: TGTGCCAGCAGCTTGGCCCTTAGCGGGAGCTACAATGAGCAGTTCTTC. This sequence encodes CASSLALSGSYNEQFF. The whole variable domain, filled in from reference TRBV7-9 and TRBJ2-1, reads DTGVSQNPRHKITKRGQNVTFRCDPISEHNRLYWYRQTLGQGPEFLTYFQNEAQLEKSRLLSDRFSAERPKGSFSTLEIQRTEQGDSAMYLCASSLALSGSYNEQFFGPGTRLTVL.

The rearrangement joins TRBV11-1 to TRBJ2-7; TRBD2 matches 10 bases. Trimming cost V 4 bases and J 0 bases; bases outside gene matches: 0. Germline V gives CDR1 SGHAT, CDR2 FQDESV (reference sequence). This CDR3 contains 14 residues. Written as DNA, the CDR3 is TGTGCCAGCAGCTGGACTAGCGGCTCCTACGAGCAGTACTTC. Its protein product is CASSWTSGSYEQYF.

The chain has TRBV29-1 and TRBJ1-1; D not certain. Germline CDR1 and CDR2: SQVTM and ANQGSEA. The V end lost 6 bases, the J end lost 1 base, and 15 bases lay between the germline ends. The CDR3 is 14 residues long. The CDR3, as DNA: TGCAGCGTGATCGGCGGGGTTGGGAACACTGAAGCTTTCTTT. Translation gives CSVIGGVGNTEAFF.

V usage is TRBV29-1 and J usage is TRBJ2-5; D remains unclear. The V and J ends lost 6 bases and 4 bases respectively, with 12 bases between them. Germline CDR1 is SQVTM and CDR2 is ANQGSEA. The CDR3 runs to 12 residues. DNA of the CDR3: TGCAGCGTCGCGGAGAACGGAGAGACCCAGTACTTC. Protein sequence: CSVAENGETQYF. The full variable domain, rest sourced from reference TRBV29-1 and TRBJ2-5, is SAVISQKPSRDICQRGTSLTIQCQVDSQVTMMFWYRQQPGQSLTLIATANQGSEATYESGFVIDKFPISRPNLTFSTLTVSNMSPEDSSIYLCSVAENGETQYFGPGTRLLVL.

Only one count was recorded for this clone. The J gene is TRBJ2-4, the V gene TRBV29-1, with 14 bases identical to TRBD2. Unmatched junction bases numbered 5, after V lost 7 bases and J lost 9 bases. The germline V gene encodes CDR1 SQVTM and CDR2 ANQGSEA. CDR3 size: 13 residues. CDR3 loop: CSAGTSGSAIQYF. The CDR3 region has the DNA TGCAGCGCCGGGACTAGCGGGAGTGCCATTCAGTACTTC.

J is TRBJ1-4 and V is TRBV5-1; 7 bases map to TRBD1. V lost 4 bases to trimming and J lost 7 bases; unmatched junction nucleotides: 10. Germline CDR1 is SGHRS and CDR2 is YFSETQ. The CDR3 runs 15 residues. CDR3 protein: CASSDRQGTGEKLFF. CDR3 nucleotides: TGCGCCAGCAGCGACCGACAGGGAACTGGTGAAAAACTGTTTTTT.

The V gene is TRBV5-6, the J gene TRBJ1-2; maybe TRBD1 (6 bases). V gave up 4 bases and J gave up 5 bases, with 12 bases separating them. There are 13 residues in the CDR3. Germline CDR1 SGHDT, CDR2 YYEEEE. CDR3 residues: CASSPGTNYGYTF. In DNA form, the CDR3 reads TGTGCCAGCAGCCCGGGGACAAATTATGGCTACACCTTC.

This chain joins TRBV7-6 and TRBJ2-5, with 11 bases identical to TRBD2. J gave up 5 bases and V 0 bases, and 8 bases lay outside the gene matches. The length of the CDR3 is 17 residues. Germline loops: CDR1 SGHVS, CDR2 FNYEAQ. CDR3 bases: TGTGCCAGCAGCTTAGCTAGCGGGGGGGCCGTAAAGGAGACCCAGTACTTC. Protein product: CASSLASGGAVKETQYF.

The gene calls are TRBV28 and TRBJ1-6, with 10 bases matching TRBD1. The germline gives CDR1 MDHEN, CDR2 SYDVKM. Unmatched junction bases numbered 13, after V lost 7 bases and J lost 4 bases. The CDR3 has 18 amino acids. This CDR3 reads CASNPTGGPSMYNSPLHF. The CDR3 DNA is TGTGCCAGCAACCCGACAGGGGGCCCATCTATGTATAATTCACCCCTCCACTTT.